One sample yielded the 10 T cell receptor beta chains listed below, sequenced in a study of T cells in Graves' hyperthyroidism and ophthalmopathy (dated by TCRdb to between 2017 and 2020). The library was prepared using multiplex PCR. The sequencing machine was an Illumina HiSeq 2000. Amplification of TCR beta CDR3 regions was carried out from RNA transcripts. The TCR CDR3 was subjected to a first round of RT-PCR using the HTBI primer set and the Qiagen OneStep RT-PCR kit. TCRdb handled the public reads itself, with Q25 trimming in fastp and clone calling in MiXCR, and kept productive beta chains. Under each unique CDR3 protein, matching rows form one entry showing the most common genes and DNA. The sample table lists 250,000 to 300,000 distinct CDR3 sequences, approximately 15% of them with a count of one. Around 8% of the sample belongs to the ten largest clones. Specimen: blood. The receptors derive from a woman aged 40 to 50 with Graves' hyperthyroidism.

This clonotype has a count of ten or more. V is TRBV13 and J is TRBJ2-3; 7 nucleotides match TRBD2. The CDR3 sequence is 14 residues long. The ends lost 5 bases at V and 0 bases at J; junction bases unmatched: 2. The germline V gene encodes CDR1 PRHDT and CDR2 FYEKMQ (reference sequence). The CDR3 is CASSTSVSTDTQYF. The CDR3 DNA reads TGTGCCAGCAGCACTAGCGTAAGCACAGATACGCAGTATTTT.

This clonotype was picked up many times. The chain employs TRBV12-3 or TRBV12-4 and TRBJ2-5, with D perhaps given as TRBD1 or TRBD2 (7 bases each). Trimming took 3 bases from V and 5 from J, leaving 40 bases between them. There are 23 residues in the CDR3. CDR3 bases: TGTGCCAGCAGTTTGCACAGGGGTCGAGGAACTAACCCAAGGGGCGGGAGTAGGGAGACCCAGTACTTC. It translates to CASSLHRGRGTNPRGGSRETQYF.

This clonotype was observed at least ten times. The chain links TRBV13 to TRBJ1-4; the D gene is possibly TRBD1 (5 bases). Trimming shortened V by 5 bases and J by 0 bases, and 16 bases separated the two germline ends. The CDR3 is 17 amino acids. CDR1 and CDR2 from the germline V gene are PRHDT and FYEKMQ (reference sequence). The CDR3: CASSEFGGGTTNEKLFF. The CDR3, as DNA: TGTGCCAGCAGCGAATTTGGCGGGGGGACAACTAATGAAAAACTGTTTTTT.

The rearrangement links TRBV10-3 to TRBJ2-4; a possible D gene is TRBD1 (6 bases). The germline CDR1 and CDR2 sequences are ENHRY and SYGVKD. Deletions cut 6 bases from V and 1 base from J, with 16 bases between. This CDR3 region has 16 residues. CDR3 sequence (DNA): TGTGCCATCAGCCAGGGGTGGCAAAGGGCCAAAAACATTCAGTACTTC. It is translated as CAISQGWQRAKNIQYF.

This clonotype was found once. Just one base apart from a much larger clone, this may be a read error. The CDR3 DNA reads TGTGCCAGCAGCCCCTTCTCCAGGGGGGGTGGCTACACCTTC. This encodes CASSPFSRGGGYTF. The chain uses TRBV4-2 and TRBJ1-2, with 7 bases aligning to TRBD1. The CDR3 contains 14 residues. V gave up 4 bases and J gave up 7 bases; unmatched junction bases: 9. From germline, CDR1 is LGHNA and CDR2 YNFKEQ.

V gene TRBV6-1 combines with J gene TRBJ2-6; no reliable D call. Deletions cut 6 bases from V and 2 bases from J, with 11 bases between. CDR3 length: 15 residues. Germline V gives CDR1 MNHNS, CDR2 SASEGT. CDR3 sequence (DNA): TGTGCCAGCAGGCTAAGCTGGGCTGGGGCCAACGTCCTGACTTTC. It encodes CASRLSWAGANVLTF.

The genes are TRBV12-3 or TRBV12-4 and TRBJ2-7, with TRBD2 identical over 11 bases. V trimming: 9 bases; J trimming: 7 bases; junction bases outside the gene matches: 26. This CDR3 spans 19 amino acids. CDR3 protein: CARPTPKTSGKARGWEQYF. The CDR3 coding sequence is TGTGCCAGACCTACTCCAAAGACTAGCGGGAAGGCCAGGGGGTGGGAGCAGTACTTC.

This chain links TRBV12-5 with TRBJ2-5, with TRBD2 as a possible D gene (5 bases). Deletions cut 5 bases from V and 0 bases from J, with 10 bases between. The V gene's germline CDR1 is LGHNT and CDR2 FRNRAP. The CDR3 runs 14 residues. CDR3: CASGPRRHQETQYF. CDR3 bases: TGTGCTAGTGGTCCGAGGAGGCACCAAGAGACCCAGTACTTC.

This clonotype occurred many times. V is TRBV2 and J is TRBJ2-5; 12 bases match TRBD2. Germline CDR1 reads SNHLY; CDR2 reads FYNNEI. V shed 3 bases, J shed 4 bases, and the junction held 6 bases outside the gene matches. The CDR3 totals 16 residues. The CDR3 spells CASSDEGLAGIETQYF. CDR3 DNA: TGTGCCAGCAGTGACGAAGGACTAGCGGGAATAGAGACCCAGTACTTC.

The chain combines TRBV11-2 with TRBJ1-3, with D hard to call. Between the trimmed V and J ends, which lost 2 bases and 7 bases, there was a span of 3 bases. This CDR3 is 11 amino acids long. Germline V gene lookup returns CDR1 SGHAT and CDR2 FQNNGV. This chain's CDR3 is CASSLRNTIYF. Written as DNA, the CDR3 is TGTGCCAGCAGCTTAAGGAACACCATATATTTT.